These T cell receptor beta chains were read from a single sample in a study of T cells after yellow fever vaccination. A single record per CDR3 protein comes from TCRdb applying MiXCR to the 5' RACE reads. The sample shows about 340,000 distinct CDR3 sequences, roughly 4.3% of them seen only once. The sample consisted of PBMCs, taken 5 days after the yellow fever booster vaccination. These receptors were taken from a man between 18 and 35 years old who received the YFV17D yellow fever vaccine. CDR3s include the opening cysteine and the closing phenylalanine or tryptophan. A D gene is named only where the DNA matches it firmly. Part of the rows lack a size; the others show once, few, many or a class for expanded clones.

cdr3_aa	cdr3_nt	d_call	v_call	j_call	clone_size	cdr3_length
CASSQPGWRAGELFF	TGTGCCAGCAGCCAACCGGGATGGAGAGCCGGGGAGCTGTTTTTT	-	TRBV7-2	TRBJ2-2	many	15
CASSARSGGETQYF	TGTGCCAGCAGTGCGAGGTCAGGGGGGGAGACCCAGTACTTC	-	TRBV6-6	TRBJ2-5	-	14
CASSPGLLSTDTQYF	TGTGCCAGCAGCCCGGGACTTCTTAGCACAGATACGCAGTATTTT	-	TRBV7-2	TRBJ2-3	many	15
CAYSVNNQPQHF	TGTGCCTACTCGGTGAACAATCAGCCCCAGCATTTT	-	TRBV28	TRBJ1-5	-	12
CASRGDNNSPLHF	TGTGCCAGCAGGGGGGACAACAATTCACCCCTCCACTTT	-	TRBV12-3/TRBV12-4	TRBJ1-6	few	13
CASRRGAFDGELFF	TGTGCCAGCAGGAGGGGGGCGTTCGACGGGGAGCTGTTTTTT	-	TRBV9	TRBJ2-2	-	14
CASAPQGLYEQYF	TGTGCCAGCGCACCACAGGGACTCTACGAGCAGTACTTC	-	TRBV18	TRBJ2-7	-	13
CASSQEGSTYEQYF	TGCGCCAGCAGCCAAGAGGGGTCTACCTACGAGCAGTACTTC	-	TRBV4-3	TRBJ2-7	few	14
CASSFSVGPGLQSPLHF	TGTGCCAGCAGCTTTTCAGTCGGCCCCGGGTTACAGTCACCCCTCCACTTT	-	TRBV7-9	TRBJ1-6	few	17
CASRHPGGARNEQFF	TGTGCCAGCCGCCACCCCGGGGGGGCGAGGAATGAGCAGTTCTTC	TRBD2	TRBV27	TRBJ2-1	-	15
CSGMGGETQYF	TGCAGCGGGATGGGGGGGGAGACCCAGTACTTC	TRBD2	TRBV29-1	TRBJ2-5	few	11
CASSLGSLALYEQYF	TGTGCCAGCAGCCTAGGGTCACTAGCCCTGTACGAGCAGTACTTC	-	TRBV7-2	TRBJ2-7	-	15
CASSFGRGGNQPQHF	TGTGCCAGCAGCTTCGGTCGGGGGGGAAATCAGCCCCAGCATTTT	-	TRBV7-2	TRBJ1-5	many	15
CASSPDRALGEKLFF	TGTGCCAGCAGCCCAGACAGGGCCCTCGGGGAAAAACTGTTTTTT	TRBD1	TRBV6-5	TRBJ1-4	-	15
CASSPFDRGYEKLFF	TGTGCCAGCTCACCATTCGACAGGGGGTATGAAAAACTGTTTTTT	TRBD1	TRBV18	TRBJ1-4	few	15
CATSPPRRDTEAFF	TGTGCCACCAGCCCGCCGAGGAGGGACACTGAAGCTTTCTTT	-	TRBV15	TRBJ1-1	few	14
CASSQDRWGLVNYGYTF	TGTGCCAGCAGCCAAGATCGTTGGGGATTGGTTAACTATGGCTACACCTTC	-	TRBV3-1	TRBJ1-2	-	17
CASSVRSTSGEQFF	TGTGCCAGCAGCGTACGCTCGACCTCAGGTGAGCAGTTCTTC	-	TRBV5-6	TRBJ2-1	many	14
CASSEAAEVNTEAFF	TGTGCCAGCAGTGAAGCTGCTGAGGTGAACACTGAAGCTTTCTTT	-	TRBV2	TRBJ1-1	many	15
CASSLDEWRTNEKLFF	TGTGCCAGCAGCTTAGATGAGTGGCGAACTAATGAAAAACTGTTTTTT	-	TRBV7-9	TRBJ1-4	many	16
CASSLGGMETQYF	TGTGCCAGCAGCCTCGGGGGCATGGAGACCCAGTACTTC	-	TRBV11-3	TRBJ2-5	few	13
CASSPWTSRRVNEQFF	TGTGCCAGCAGCCCCTGGACATCCCGGAGGGTGAATGAGCAGTTCTTC	-	TRBV7-2	TRBJ2-1	few	16
CASTPGTSGGYEQYF	TGTGCCAGCACCCCAGGGACTAGCGGGGGGTACGAGCAGTACTTC	TRBD2	TRBV6-2/TRBV6-3	TRBJ2-7	few	15
CASSYRMKSGTTSLHEQYF	TGTGCCAGCTCATACCGAATGAAGTCCGGGACAACGAGTTTACACGAGCAGTACTTC	-	TRBV18	TRBJ2-7	few	19
CASTPRQYMNTEAFF	TGTGCCAGCACCCCCAGACAGTACATGAACACTGAAGCTTTCTTT	-	TRBV7-8	TRBJ1-1	-	15
CSSRDGYGYTF	TGCAGTTCTAGGGACGGATATGGCTACACCTTC	-	TRBV20-1	TRBJ1-2	few	11
CASSSRGGPQHF	TGTGCCAGCAGCTCGAGGGGGGGGCCCCAGCATTTT	-	TRBV7-2	TRBJ1-5	many	12
CASSQDRVAASRYYNSPLHF	TGCGCCAGCAGCCAAGATCGGGTGGCCGCGAGCCGGTACTATAATTCACCCCTCCACTTT	-	TRBV4-3	TRBJ1-6	few	20
CASSLAGGQGAGQFF	TGCGCCAGCAGCTTGGCCGGGGGACAGGGGGCCGGGCAGTTCTTC	TRBD1	TRBV5-1	TRBJ2-1	few	15
CASSLVAGPSEKLFF	TGTGCCAGCAGCTTAGTCGCAGGGCCTAGTGAAAAACTGTTTTTT	-	TRBV7-2	TRBJ1-4	few	15
CASSPSSGASGGPRETQYF	TGTGCCAGCAGCCCTTCCTCGGGGGCTAGCGGGGGCCCCCGAGAGACCCAGTACTTC	TRBD2	TRBV7-2	TRBJ2-5	few	19
CASSQDGGQGGTGELFF	TGCGCCAGCAGCCAAGATGGAGGGCAGGGGGGAACCGGGGAGCTGTTTTTT	-	TRBV4-3	TRBJ2-2	few	17
CASSLRGTGGNTEAFF	TGTGCCAGCAGTTTAAGGGGGACAGGGGGCAACACTGAAGCTTTCTTT	TRBD1	TRBV27	TRBJ1-1	-	16
CASSWDRGPGDGYTF	TGTGCCAGCAGCTGGGACAGGGGGCCGGGAGATGGCTACACCTTC	TRBD1	TRBV5-4	TRBJ1-2	few	15
CASSPSVGNQPQHF	TGTGCCAGCAGTCCCTCCGTTGGCAATCAGCCCCAGCATTTT	-	TRBV12-3/TRBV12-4	TRBJ1-5	-	14
CASSLWVGTSEAFF	TGTGCCAGCAGCCTATGGGTGGGGACAAGTGAAGCTTTCTTT	-	TRBV7-9	TRBJ1-1	few	14
CASSLTSGDYEQYF	TGCGCCAGCAGCTTGACTAGCGGGGACTACGAGCAGTACTTC	TRBD2	TRBV5-1	TRBJ2-7	many	14
CSASGDRNTEAFF	TGCAGTGCTAGTGGAGACAGGAACACTGAAGCTTTCTTT	-	TRBV20-1	TRBJ1-1	few	13
CATSRDDSFYTF	TGTGCCACCAGCAGAGATGACAGCTTCTACACCTTC	-	TRBV15	TRBJ1-2	few	12
CASGSPGQRNYNEQFF	TGTGCCAGCGGCTCTCCGGGACAGCGAAACTACAATGAGCAGTTCTTC	TRBD1	TRBV6-2/TRBV6-3	TRBJ2-1	many	16
CASKRDGYNEQFF	TGTGCCAGCAAAAGGGACGGATACAATGAGCAGTTCTTC	-	TRBV12-3/TRBV12-4	TRBJ2-1	few	13
CASSQGQGGHGGEQYF	TGTGCCAGCAGCCAAGGACAGGGAGGTCACGGCGGCGAGCAGTACTTC	-	TRBV3-1	TRBJ2-7	many	16
CAISDIPGQANYGYTF	TGTGCCATCAGTGATATACCGGGACAGGCAAACTATGGCTACACCTTC	TRBD1	TRBV10-3	TRBJ1-2	many	16
CASSLDWTGNIQYF	TGTGCCAGCAGCTTAGATTGGACAGGGAATATCCAGTACTTC	TRBD1	TRBV11-2	TRBJ2-5	-	14
CASTQDKIATEAFF	TGTGCCAGTACCCAGGACAAAATTGCCACTGAAGCTTTCTTT	-	TRBV19	TRBJ1-1	few	14
CASSISQGRDEKLFF	TGTGCCAGTAGTATATCGCAGGGCCGGGATGAAAAACTGTTTTTT	-	TRBV19	TRBJ1-4	few	15
CASRREAPYEQYF	TGTGCCAGCAGACGGGAGGCCCCCTACGAGCAGTACTTC	TRBD2	TRBV6-2/TRBV6-3	TRBJ2-7	many	13
CSARAGVSNTGELFF	TGCAGTGCTAGAGCCGGGGTATCGAACACCGGGGAGCTGTTTTTT	-	TRBV20-1	TRBJ2-2	-	15
CATSRDNSGVRTDTQYF	TGTGCCACCAGCAGAGATAACAGCGGGGTCCGGACAGATACGCAGTATTTT	TRBD2	TRBV15	TRBJ2-3	few	17